This T cell receptor (beta chain) was sequenced for a study of T cell clones after liver transplantation. The study's findings and limits: Low donor cell numbers restricted donor-reactive repertoire measurement in a couple of subjects.

On this clone itself: Its antigen is not identified.

This table comes from immunoSEQ multiplex PCR, and its TCRdb copy is limited to in-frame clones, with some not included. The table lists fewer than 70,000 clones, about two thirds of them singletons. This TCR was sampled from a human donor who received a liver transplant. Sequencing used CD4+ T cells from blood, obtained before liver transplant.

CDR3 DNA: TGCGCCAGCAGCCACCCCGGGCGGGGCGGCGAGCAGTACTTC. This sequence encodes CASSHPGRGGEQYF. The rearrangement links TRBV4-1 to TRBJ2-7, with a possible D match to TRBD2 (6 bases). The germline gives CDR1 MGHRA, CDR2 YSYEKL. Between the trimmed V and J ends, which lost 3 bases and 6 bases, there was a span of 15 bases. The CDR3 is 14 amino acids.